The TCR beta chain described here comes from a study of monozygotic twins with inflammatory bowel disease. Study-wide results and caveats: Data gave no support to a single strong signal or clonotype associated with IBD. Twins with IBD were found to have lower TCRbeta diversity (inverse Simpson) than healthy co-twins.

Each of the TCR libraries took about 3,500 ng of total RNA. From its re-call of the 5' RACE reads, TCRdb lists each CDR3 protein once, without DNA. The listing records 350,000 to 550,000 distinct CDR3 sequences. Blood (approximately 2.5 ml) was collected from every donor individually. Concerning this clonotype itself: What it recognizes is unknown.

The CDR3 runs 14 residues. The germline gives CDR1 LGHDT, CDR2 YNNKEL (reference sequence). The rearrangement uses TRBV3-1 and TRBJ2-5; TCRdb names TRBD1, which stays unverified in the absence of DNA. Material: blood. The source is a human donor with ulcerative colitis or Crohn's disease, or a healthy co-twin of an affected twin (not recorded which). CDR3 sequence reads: CASSSRGGQETQYF.